This is a list of T cell receptor beta chains from one sample in a study of beta chain features in type 1 diabetes. Libraries were prepared by immunoSEQ multiplex PCR; TCRdb keeps only in-frame clonotypes and omits some of them. The repertoire has hundreds of thousands of clones, around 15% of them found once; the top ten carry less than 0.025%. Sample: naive CD4+ T cells from blood. The receptor source for this set is a man aged 18 to 29 with type 1 diabetes. Each CDR3 is given with its conserved first and last residue.

V gene	CDR3 protein
TRBV30	CAWTNTGYGYTF
TRBV10-3	CAISVGVDEKLFF
TRBV15	CATSRDVSDSHTF
TRBV29-1	CSAPGRKYNEQFF
TRBV18	CASSPGQGRYTQYF
TRBV6-5	CASSYNPSGANVLTF
TRBV2	CASSDVALRDTQYF
TRBV5-1	CASTKPLGEAFF
TRBV30	CAWSGGVSTDTQYF
TRBV5-1	CASTVDNNYGYTF
TRBV11-3	CASGTGETQYF
TRBV28	CASKPRRGTYNEQFF
TRBV29-1	CSVEGDNEQYF
TRBV10-3	CAISESSGGLTGELFF
TRBV7-9	CASSLEGAGEQYF
TRBV5-1	CASSLSVGARNTEAFF
TRBV18	CASSPFEQPQETQYF
TRBV6-5	CASSYSWRDYGYTF
TRBV6-5	CASSYGQGAFF
TRBV25-1	CASSEGDRDSPLHF
TRBV7-9	CASSPDREPNTGELFF